Listed below are T cell receptor beta chains from one sample, sequenced in a study of shared clonotypes between healthy human individuals. The protocol was immunoSEQ multiplex PCR, while the TCRdb copy is restricted to in-frame clones and leaves out a portion. Here the sample spans about 690,000 clones, around 91% being singletons. The specimen sequenced was memory CD8+ T cells from PBMCs. The receptors shown here come from a man between 18 and 35 years old in good health. Some clones in this sample may be carry-over from other donors' samples. Both conserved end residues are part of each CDR3. The D gene is left open where the match is weak. Size is omitted from some rows. Given values are once, few, many or a class for expanded clones.

TRBJ2-7 | - | - | TRBV2 | TGTGCCAGCAGTACCCCCCCTGGGACTCACGCTCCGGGCGAGCAGTACTTC | CASSTPPGTHAPGEQYF
TRBJ2-1 | - | - | TRBV5-4 | TGTGCCAGCAGCTTGGCCGTAGGGGGAGCCTCCTACAATGAGCAGTTCTTC | CASSLAVGGASYNEQFF
TRBJ2-1 | - | TRBD2 | TRBV29-1 | TGCAGCGTTGCGAAAGCGGGAGGGGTCTCCAATGAGCAGTTCTTC | CSVAKAGGVSNEQFF
TRBJ2-3 | - | - | TRBV4-3 | TGCGCCAGCAGCACGGACCCTAAAATAGATACGCAGTATTTT | CASSTDPKIDTQYF
TRBJ1-3 | - | TRBD1 | TRBV2 | TGTGCCAGCAGGCAATCGACAGGGTCTGGAAACACCATATATTTT | CASRQSTGSGNTIYF
TRBJ2-7 | - | TRBD2 | TRBV19 | TGTGCCAGTTCACCCCTAGCGGACCCCTACGAGCAGTACTTC | CASSPLADPYEQYF
TRBJ1-1 | - | - | TRBV7-9 | TGTGCCAGCAGCCTGAGGCAGGGCACCATGAACACTGAAGCTTTCTTT | CASSLRQGTMNTEAFF
TRBJ1-2 | - | - | TRBV5-1 | TGCGCCAGCAGCTTGAACGCCCCAGGGGTTTTTGGCTACACCTTC | CASSLNAPGVFGYTF
TRBJ2-1 | - | - | TRBV5-6 | TGTGCCAGCAGCTGGGGTTACAATGAGCAGTTCTTC | CASSWGYNEQFF
TRBJ1-2 | few | - | TRBV13 | TGTGCCAGCAGCTTAGGCCGGGACTCGATAAACGGCTACACCTTC | CASSLGRDSINGYTF
TRBJ1-1 | - | - | TRBV27 | TGTGCCAGCAGTCCCAAGGACGCAATAAGTGAAGCTTTCTTT | CASSPKDAISEAFF
TRBJ2-7 | - | - | TRBV18 | TGTGCCAGCTCACGCGGGGACAACCTCTACGAGCAGTACTTC | CASSRGDNLYEQYF
TRBJ2-1 | - | - | TRBV5-1 | TGCGCCAGCAGCTGGAGGGGGGCCTCCAATGAGCAGTTCTTC | CASSWRGASNEQFF
TRBJ2-7 | - | TRBD1 | TRBV5-1 | TGCGCCAGCAGTTTCAACCGGGACAGGTTCTACGAGCAGTACTTC | CASSFNRDRFYEQYF
TRBJ1-5 | - | TRBD1 | TRBV19 | TGTGCCAGTAGTCCAGGGGGTCGGCCCCAGCATTTT | CASSPGGRPQHF
TRBJ2-1 | - | TRBD2 | TRBV7-7 | TGTGCCAGCAGCTTAAGCAGCGGGGACTACAATGAGCAGTTCTTC | CASSLSSGDYNEQFF
TRBJ1-4 | - | TRBD1 | TRBV7-9 | TGTGCCAGCAGCTTATCGGACAGGCGGTCTAATGAAAAACTGTTTTTT | CASSLSDRRSNEKLFF
TRBJ2-7 | - | - | TRBV5-1 | TGCGCCAGCAGCTCACAGCGGGTCCCCTCCTACGAGCAGTACTTC | CASSSQRVPSYEQYF
TRBJ2-1 | - | - | TRBV6-4 | TGTGCCAGCAGTGACTCGATTGGTGATGAGCAGTTCTTC | CASSDSIGDEQFF
TRBJ1-1 | - | - | TRBV28 | TGTGCCAGCAGTGCAATAAGCTGGGGGGACACTGAAGCTTTCTTT | CASSAISWGDTEAFF
TRBJ2-1 | - | - | TRBV19 | TGTGCCAGTAGTATGGGGGGTTTTGGGAATGAGCAGTTCTTC | CASSMGGFGNEQFF
TRBJ2-3 | - | TRBD2 | TRBV7-9 | TGTGCCAGCAGCTTCCCGGTAACTAGCGGGAGTGCGGATACGCAGTATTTT | CASSFPVTSGSADTQYF
TRBJ2-1 | - | TRBD2 | TRBV7-6 | TGTGCCAGCAGCTTAGCGCGGGTGACTAGCGGGAGTCATGAGCAGTTCTTC | CASSLARVTSGSHEQFF
TRBJ1-1 | - | TRBD1 | TRBV28 | TGTGCCAGCAGTCTAAACCGATCGGACAGGGGGAGAATGAACACTGAAGCTTTCTTT | CASSLNRSDRGRMNTEAFF
TRBJ1-1 | once | - | TRBV27 | TGTGCCAGCAGTTTACTCATGGGGATGAACACTGAAGCTTTCTTT | CASSLLMGMNTEAFF
TRBJ2-1 | - | - | TRBV7-3 | TGTGCCAGCAGCGCGGGACCTAGCCCCTACAATGAGCAGTTCTTC | CASSAGPSPYNEQFF
TRBJ1-1 | - | - | TRBV9 | TGTGCCAGCAGCGTAGGCTCTAATCCCCCCTACACGACTGAAGCTTTCTTT | CASSVGSNPPYTTEAFF